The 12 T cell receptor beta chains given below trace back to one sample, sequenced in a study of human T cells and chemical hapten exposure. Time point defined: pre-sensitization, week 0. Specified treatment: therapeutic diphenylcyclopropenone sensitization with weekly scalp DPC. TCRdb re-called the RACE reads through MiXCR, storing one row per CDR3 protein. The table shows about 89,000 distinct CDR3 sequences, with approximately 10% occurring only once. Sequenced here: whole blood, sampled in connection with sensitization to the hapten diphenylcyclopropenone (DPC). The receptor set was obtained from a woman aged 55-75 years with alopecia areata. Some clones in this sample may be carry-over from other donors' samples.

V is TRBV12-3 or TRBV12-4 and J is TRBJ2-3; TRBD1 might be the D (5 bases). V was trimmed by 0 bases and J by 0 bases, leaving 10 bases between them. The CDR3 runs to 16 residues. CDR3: CASSLAAGMSTDTQYF. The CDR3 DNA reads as TGTGCCAGCAGTTTAGCGGCAGGGATGAGCACAGATACGCAGTATTTT.

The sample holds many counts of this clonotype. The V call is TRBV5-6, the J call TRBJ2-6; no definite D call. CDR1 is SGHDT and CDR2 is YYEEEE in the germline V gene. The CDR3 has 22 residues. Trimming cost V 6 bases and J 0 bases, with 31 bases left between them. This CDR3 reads CASNRLGAMSFSSRSGANVLTF. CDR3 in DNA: TGTGCCAGCAACCGCTTAGGTGCGATGTCCTTCTCTTCTCGCTCTGGGGCCAACGTCCTGACTTTC.

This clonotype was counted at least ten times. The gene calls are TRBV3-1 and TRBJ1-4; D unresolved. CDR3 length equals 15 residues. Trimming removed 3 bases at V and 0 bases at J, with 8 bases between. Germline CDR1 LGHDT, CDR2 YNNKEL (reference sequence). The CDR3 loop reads CASSQSWATNEKLFF. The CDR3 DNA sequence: TGTGCCAGCAGCCAGAGTTGGGCAACTAATGAAAAACTGTTTTTT.

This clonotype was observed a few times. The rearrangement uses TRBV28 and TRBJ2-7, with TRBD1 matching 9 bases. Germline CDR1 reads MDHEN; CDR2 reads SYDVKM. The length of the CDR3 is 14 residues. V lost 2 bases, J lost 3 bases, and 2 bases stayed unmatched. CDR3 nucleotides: TGTGCCAGCAGTTTAGGGGGACAGGGCTACGAGCAGTACTTC. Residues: CASSLGGQGYEQYF.

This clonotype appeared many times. CDR3 DNA sequence: TGTGCCAGCTCGCCTCGAGGACAGGCGGGCACAGATACGCAGTATTTT. It translates to CASSPRGQAGTDTQYF. This sequence joins TRBV18 and TRBJ2-3; 7 nucleotides line up with TRBD1. This CDR3 is built from 16 residues. Looked up from germline, CDR1 is KGHSH and CDR2 is LQKENI. The junction had 10 bases not matched to a gene; V was cut back by 6 bases and J by 1 base.

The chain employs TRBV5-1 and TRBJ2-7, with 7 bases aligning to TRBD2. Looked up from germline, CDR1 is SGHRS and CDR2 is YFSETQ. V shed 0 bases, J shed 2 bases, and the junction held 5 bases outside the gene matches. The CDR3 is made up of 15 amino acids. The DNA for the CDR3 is TGCGCCAGCAGCTTGGAAGGACTAGGAACCTACGAGCAGTACTTC. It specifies CASSLEGLGTYEQYF.

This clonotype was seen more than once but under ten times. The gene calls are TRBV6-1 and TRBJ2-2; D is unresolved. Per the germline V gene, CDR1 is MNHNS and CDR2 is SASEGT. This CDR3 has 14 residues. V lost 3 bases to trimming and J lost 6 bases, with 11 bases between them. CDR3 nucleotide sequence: TGTGCCAGCAGTGAGCAGGTGGTGGCCGGGGAGCTGTTTTTT. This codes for CASSEQVVAGELFF.

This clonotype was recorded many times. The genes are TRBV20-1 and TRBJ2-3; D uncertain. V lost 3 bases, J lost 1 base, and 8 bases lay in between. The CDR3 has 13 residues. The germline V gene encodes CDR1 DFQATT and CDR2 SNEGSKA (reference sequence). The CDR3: CSARIRGTDTQYF. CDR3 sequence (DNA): TGCAGTGCTAGGATTCGGGGCACAGATACGCAGTATTTT.

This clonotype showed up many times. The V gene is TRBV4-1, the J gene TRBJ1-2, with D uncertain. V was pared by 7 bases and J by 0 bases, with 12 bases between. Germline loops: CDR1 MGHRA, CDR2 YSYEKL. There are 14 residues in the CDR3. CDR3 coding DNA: TGCGCCAGCACCCCAGCGGGAGCTAACTATGGCTACACCTTC. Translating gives CASTPAGANYGYTF.

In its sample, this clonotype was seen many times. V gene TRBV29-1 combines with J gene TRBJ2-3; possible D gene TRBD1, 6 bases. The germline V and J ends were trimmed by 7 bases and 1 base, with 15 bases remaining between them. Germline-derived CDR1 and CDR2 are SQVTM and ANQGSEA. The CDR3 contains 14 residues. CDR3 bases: TGCAGCGCCCAACCGGGACACCGCACAGATACGCAGTATTTT. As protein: CSAQPGHRTDTQYF.

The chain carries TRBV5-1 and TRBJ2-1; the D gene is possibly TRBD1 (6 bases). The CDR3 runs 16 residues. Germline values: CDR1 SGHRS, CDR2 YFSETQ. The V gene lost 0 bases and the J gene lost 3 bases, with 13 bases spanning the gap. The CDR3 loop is CASSLATGQNYNEQFF. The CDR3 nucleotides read TGCGCCAGCAGCTTGGCGACAGGCCAGAACTACAATGAGCAGTTCTTC.

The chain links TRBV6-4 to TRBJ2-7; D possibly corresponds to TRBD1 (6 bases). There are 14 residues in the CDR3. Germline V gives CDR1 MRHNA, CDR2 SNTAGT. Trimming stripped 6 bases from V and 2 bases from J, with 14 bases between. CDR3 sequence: CASSRDTGPYEQYF. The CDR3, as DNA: TGTGCCAGCAGCCGGGACACTGGACCCTACGAGCAGTACTTC.